These 31 T cell receptor beta chains were sequenced from one sample in a study of shared clonotypes between healthy human individuals. Cells designated naive CD8 were CD45RO-negative and were positively selected for CCR7, with terminally differentiated effector memory CD45RA+ cells excluded. Generated by immunoSEQ multiplex PCR, the TCRdb table keeps only in-frame clones and is missing some. Among 800,000 or so clones listed, around 96% were seen once. What was sequenced was naive CD8+ T cells sorted from blood. The source of these receptors is a man aged 25-40 years in good health.

The V gene is TRBV5-4, the J gene TRBJ2-3; 8 nucleotides line up with TRBD1. This CDR3 is 17 amino acids long. After removal of 4 bases from V and 0 bases from J, the junction contained 10 bases not matched to a gene. Germline V CDR1 and CDR2: SGHNT, YYREEE (reference sequence). As DNA, the CDR3 is TGTGCCAGCAGCGCGGACAGGGCAGGTACTAGCACAGATACGCAGTATTTT. This codes for CASSADRAGTSTDTQYF.

This chain links TRBV5-1 with TRBJ2-1, with D possibly matching TRBD2 (5 bases). The CDR3 is made up of 15 amino acids. The V gene lost 9 bases and the J gene lost 0 bases, with 16 bases spanning the gap. Per the germline V gene, CDR1 is SGHRS and CDR2 is YFSETQ. CDR3 sequence (DNA): TGCGCCACCCAGGCGGGCCCCAGCTCCTACAATGAGCAGTTCTTC. It specifies CATQAGPSSYNEQFF.

The CDR3 DNA is TGTGCCAGCAGCTCACCGGGACTAGCGGGAGATTTGGCCTACGAGCAGTACTTC. This gives the protein CASSSPGLAGDLAYEQYF. This sequence joins TRBV11-2 and TRBJ2-7, with TRBD2 matching 14 bases. CDR3 size: 18 residues. With 4 bases clipped from V and 2 bases from J, the junction kept 10 bases outside the gene matches. CDR1 is SGHAT, CDR2 FQNNGV, per germline.

This rearrangement joins TRBV11-2 to TRBJ2-5; 8 bases agree with TRBD2. CDR1 is SGHAT and CDR2 is FQNNGV in the germline V gene. The CDR3 spans 15 residues. Trimming cost V 9 bases and J 5 bases; bases outside gene matches: 14. CDR3 loop: CASSPWAGGRETQYF. In DNA, the CDR3 is TGTGCCAGTAGCCCCTGGGCGGGAGGCAGGGAGACCCAGTACTTC.

In its sample, this clone was seen once. The V call is TRBV7-8, the J call TRBJ2-5, with a weak D call TRBD1 (6 bases). The CDR3 is 15 amino acids. Between the trimmed V and J ends, which lost 1 base and 5 bases, there was a span of 14 bases. Germline assignment: CDR1 SGHVS and CDR2 FQNEAQ. The CDR3 loop reads CASSLVRGRVETQYF. Written as DNA, the CDR3 is TGTGCCAGCAGCTTAGTCAGGGGCAGGGTCGAGACCCAGTACTTC.

V and J are TRBV29-1 and TRBJ1-4, with 7 nucleotides matching TRBD1. The CDR3 has 13 amino acids. Germline V gene sequence: CDR1 SQVTM, CDR2 ANQGSEA. J was trimmed by 6 bases and V by 6 bases; bases with no gene match: 7. The CDR3 region has the DNA TGCAGCGTGGGACAGCCGAATTATGAAAAACTGTTTTTT. It encodes CSVGQPNYEKLFF.

The chain has TRBV13 and TRBJ2-1, with D possibly being TRBD1 (5 bases). Germline V CDR1 and CDR2: PRHDT, FYEKMQ (reference sequence). The CDR3 sequence is 12 residues long. The V gene lost 3 bases and the J gene lost 8 bases, with 8 bases spanning the gap. Written as DNA, the CDR3 is TGTGCCAGCAGCTTGACAGTACATGAGCAGTTCTTC. Translating gives CASSLTVHEQFF.

The chain has TRBV29-1 and TRBJ2-6; D not resolved. V was cut by 0 bases and J by 7 bases, with 16 bases left in between. The CDR3 is 16 residues long. From germline, CDR1 is SQVTM and CDR2 ANQGSEA. The CDR3 DNA reads as TGCAGCGTTGAAGATCTTGACCCTGACGATGCCAACGTCCTGACTTTC. Its translation: CSVEDLDPDDANVLTF.

The gene calls are TRBV25-1 and TRBJ2-5, with TRBD1 matching over 9 bases. V trimming: 6 bases; J trimming: 3 bases; junction bases outside the gene matches: 5. Germline CDR1 reads MGHDK; CDR2 reads SYGVNS. The CDR3 is made up of 14 amino acids. The CDR3 sequence: CASSRGQGEETQYF. As DNA, the CDR3 is TGTGCCAGCAGCAGGGGACAGGGTGAAGAGACCCAGTACTTC.

This clone was recorded only once. This sequence joins TRBV5-1 and TRBJ1-1; tentative D call: TRBD1 (5 bases). V was pared by 0 bases and J by 8 bases, with 8 bases between. Looked up from germline, CDR1 is SGHRS and CDR2 is YFSETQ. CDR3 length equals 12 residues. CDR3 sequence (DNA): TGCGCCAGCAGCTTGGGATCAGGGGAAGCTTTCTTT. Amino acid sequence: CASSLGSGEAFF.

The chain links TRBV19 to TRBJ2-7; possibly TRBD2 for D (5 bases). V gave up 0 bases and J gave up 2 bases, with 17 bases separating them. The CDR3 is made up of 17 amino acids. The V gene's germline CDR1 is LNHDA and CDR2 SQIVND (reference sequence). CDR3 in amino acids: CASSIELQPGSTYEQYF. DNA of the CDR3: TGTGCCAGTAGTATAGAACTCCAACCGGGATCCACCTACGAGCAGTACTTC. Together with reference TRBV19 and TRBJ2-7, the CDR3 gives the full variable domain: DGGITQSPKYLFRKEGQNVTLSCEQNLNHDAMYWYRQDPGQGLRLIYYSQIVNDFQKGDIAEGYSVSREKKESFPLTVTSAQKNPTAFYLCASSIELQPGSTYEQYFGPGTRLTVT.

J is TRBJ2-5 and V is TRBV29-1; tentatively, D is TRBD2 (7 bases). The CDR3 sequence is 13 residues long. The germline V gene has CDR1 SQVTM and CDR2 ANQGSEA. Trimming left V 5 bases short and J 4 bases short, with 14 bases between. In DNA, the CDR3 is TGCAGCGTTCGGGGGGCTTATGGAGAGACCCAGTACTTC. Its protein is CSVRGAYGETQYF.

This chain joins TRBV19 and TRBJ2-2; a possible D gene is TRBD2 (5 bases). Germline V lookup: CDR1 LNHDA, CDR2 SQIVND (reference sequence). V was clipped by 1 base and J by 7 bases, with 19 bases between them. The CDR3 is 17 amino acids. The CDR3 here is CASSIGPSKNFHGELFF. CDR3 DNA: TGTGCCAGTAGTATAGGTCCTAGCAAAAACTTTCACGGGGAGCTGTTTTTT.

This clone was seen once. The chain links TRBV4-1 to TRBJ2-7, with D perhaps given as TRBD1 or TRBD2 (5 bases each). V was clipped by 4 bases and J by 3 bases, with 10 bases between them. Germline V gene lookup returns CDR1 MGHRA and CDR2 YSYEKL. The CDR3 is 13 residues long. The CDR3 protein is CASSPVRGYEQYF. DNA for the CDR3: TGCGCCAGCAGCCCAGTGAGGGGCTACGAGCAGTACTTC.

The chain employs TRBV7-6 and TRBJ2-5, with TRBD2 as a possible D gene (7 bases). Trimming stripped 0 bases from V and 5 bases from J, with 22 bases between. CDR1 and CDR2 from the germline V gene are SGHVS and FNYEAQ. This CDR3 has 18 residues. As DNA, the CDR3 is TGTGCCAGCAGCTTAGCTGCGGGGGCACAGGGCGGGCAGGAGACCCAGTACTTC. This translates into CASSLAAGAQGGQETQYF.

The chain couples TRBV11-2 to TRBJ2-7; 10 positions agree with TRBD2. The germline V gene has CDR1 SGHAT and CDR2 FQNNGV. The junction had 4 bases not matched to a gene; V was cut back by 5 bases and J by 0 bases. The CDR3 is made up of 15 amino acids. The chain's CDR3 is CASSSGTSDSYEQYF. In DNA form, the CDR3 reads TGTGCCAGCAGCAGCGGGACTAGCGACTCCTACGAGCAGTACTTC.

The chain combines TRBV2 with TRBJ2-7; a possible D gene is TRBD1 (5 bases). Looked up from germline, CDR1 is SNHLY and CDR2 is FYNNEI. Trimming shortened V by 4 bases and J by 6 bases, and 16 bases separated the two germline ends. This CDR3 has 14 residues. The CDR3, as DNA: TGTGCCAGCAGTGTTCAGGGTTCTTTGGGCGAGCAGTACTTC. Its translation: CASSVQGSLGEQYF. The full variable domain, rest sourced from reference TRBV2 and TRBJ2-7, is EPEVTQTPSHQVTQMGQEVILRCVPISNHLYFYWYRQILGQKVEFLVSFYNNEISEKSEIFDDQFSVERPDGSNFTLKIRSTKLEDSAMYFCASSVQGSLGEQYFGPGTRLTVT.

This sequence joins TRBV7-8 and TRBJ1-4, with TRBD1 matching 8 bases. V was pared by 5 bases and J by 6 bases, with 17 bases of the junction left unmatched. In germline, CDR1 is SGHVS, CDR2 FQNEAQ. The CDR3 has 18 residues. The CDR3 loop is CASSPRPSRTGYDEKLFF. The DNA of the CDR3 is TGTGCCAGCAGCCCCCGCCCTAGTCGGACAGGGTACGATGAAAAACTGTTTTTT.

The gene calls are TRBV15 and TRBJ1-1, with 7 bases identical to TRBD1. V was pared by 0 bases and J by 0 bases, with 4 bases of the junction left unmatched. From germline, CDR1 is LNHNV and CDR2 YYDKDF (reference sequence). The CDR3 extends over 16 amino acids. In DNA, the CDR3 is TGTGCCACCAGCAGAGAACCGGGACAGTTGAACACTGAAGCTTTCTTT. Amino acid sequence: CATSREPGQLNTEAFF.

This rearrangement joins TRBV28 to TRBJ2-7, with 9 bases that match TRBD2. From germline, CDR1 is MDHEN and CDR2 SYDVKM. CDR3 length: 16 residues. V gave up 5 bases and J gave up 2 bases; unmatched junction bases: 10. Here the CDR3 reads CASSLPGAGGTYEQYF. DNA for the CDR3: TGTGCCAGCAGTCTTCCTGGAGCGGGAGGAACCTACGAGCAGTACTTC.

The chain is built from TRBV5-1 and TRBJ2-1; 7 bases agree with TRBD2. This CDR3 region has 12 residues. Germline values: CDR1 SGHRS, CDR2 YFSETQ. The trim removed 3 bases at V and 7 bases at J, leaving 1 base unmatched. CDR3: CASSWRENEQFF. The CDR3 coding sequence is TGCGCCAGCAGCTGGCGGGAGAATGAGCAGTTCTTC.

The chain combines TRBV29-1 with TRBJ1-2; D unresolved. The CDR3 contains 11 residues. Per the germline V gene, CDR1 is SQVTM and CDR2 is ANQGSEA. V was cut by 7 bases and J by 7 bases, with 13 bases left in between. CDR3 bases: TGCAGCGCCTGGGTCGAGGTTGGCTACACCTTC. Translated: CSAWVEVGYTF. The full variable domain, in which reference TRBV29-1 and TRBJ1-2 provide the parts outside the CDR3, is SAVISQKPSRDICQRGTSLTIQCQVDSQVTMMFWYRQQPGQSLTLIATANQGSEATYESGFVIDKFPISRPNLTFSTLTVSNMSPEDSSIYLCSAWVEVGYTFGSGTRLTVV.

This clone was recorded only once. The chain uses TRBV10-3 and TRBJ2-3, with 12 nucleotides matching TRBD2. The germline V gene encodes CDR1 ENHRY and CDR2 SYGVKD. CDR3 length: 18 residues. V dropped 0 bases and J dropped 6; count of bases not matched to a gene: 10. The CDR3 sequence is CAISESWTSGAPRDTQYF. DNA of the CDR3: TGTGCCATCAGTGAGTCTTGGACTAGCGGGGCCCCGCGGGATACGCAGTATTTT.

The V and J genes are TRBV7-9 and TRBJ1-1; D call uncertain. V was trimmed by 4 bases and J by 1 base, leaving 7 bases between them. The CDR3 sequence is 13 residues long. CDR1 is SEHNR and CDR2 is FQNEAQ in the germline V gene (reference sequence). The DNA for the CDR3 is TGTGCCAGCAGCTCCGCGGGGAACACTGAAGCTTTCTTT. Translation gives CASSSAGNTEAFF.

The DNA of the CDR3 is TGTGCCAGCAGCTCCCCGCGAGGTTTCTACGAGCAGTACTTC. It yields the protein CASSSPRGFYEQYF. The chain joins TRBV28 to TRBJ2-7; no definite D call. CDR1 and CDR2 from the germline V gene are MDHEN and SYDVKM. There are 14 residues in the CDR3. Trimming took 6 bases from V and 3 from J, leaving 15 bases between them.

The chain has TRBV27 and TRBJ2-3; D call uncertain. The germline V gene has CDR1 MNHEY and CDR2 SMNVEV (reference sequence). CDR3 length equals 14 residues. V dropped 2 bases and J dropped 2 bases, with 8 bases sitting between them. CDR3 in DNA: TGTGCCAGCAGTTTACAAGCGATCACAGATACGCAGTATTTT. Its translation: CASSLQAITDTQYF.

This clone has more than one count but fewer than ten. The chain recombines TRBV2 with TRBJ1-5; D not resolved. This CDR3 comprises 13 residues. V gave up 7 bases and J gave up 4 bases, with 11 bases separating them. The germline V gene has CDR1 SNHLY and CDR2 FYNNEI. The CDR3 bases are TGTGCCAGCAATCGCCAGCCAAATCAGCCCCAGCATTTT. It is translated as CASNRQPNQPQHF.

This clone was observed once. J is TRBJ1-1 and V is TRBV7-6, with 7 bases lining up with TRBD1. The CDR3 has 15 residues. CDR1 and CDR2 from the germline V gene are SGHVS and FNYEAQ. With V trimmed by 4 bases and J by 4 bases, 9 bases remained unmatched. In DNA, the CDR3 is TGTGCCAGCAGCTCTCGAGGGGGCGTGGGCACTGAAGCTTTCTTT. Residues: CASSSRGGVGTEAFF.

V gene TRBV18 combines with J gene TRBJ2-7; D not certain. Trimming took off 0 bases at V and 4 bases at J, with 10 bases between the two ends. CDR3 length: 14 residues. In germline, CDR1 is KGHSH, CDR2 LQKENI. The CDR3: CASSPPGPPYEQYF. In nucleotides, the CDR3 is TGTGCCAGCTCACCACCTGGACCTCCTTACGAGCAGTACTTC.

V and J are TRBV4-1 and TRBJ1-1; 7 bases agree with TRBD1. The germline V gene encodes CDR1 MGHRA and CDR2 YSYEKL. The CDR3 is made up of 16 amino acids. V lost 0 bases and J lost 1; bases outside the gene matches: 5. The CDR3 nucleotides read TGCGCCAGCAGCCAAGATCTGACAGGGCAGAACACTGAAGCTTTCTTT. Translating gives CASSQDLTGQNTEAFF.

This chain uses TRBV28 with TRBJ2-1, with D perhaps TRBD1 (6 bases). The germline V gene has CDR1 MDHEN and CDR2 SYDVKM. Between the trimmed V and J ends, which lost 6 bases and 9 bases, there was a span of 21 bases. The CDR3 sequence is 15 residues long. The CDR3 DNA reads TGTGCCAGCAGCCGTCGGTGGGGGAGAGGGGGTGAGCAGTTCTTC. This gives the protein CASSRRWGRGGEQFF.